One sample yielded the 19 T cell receptor beta chains listed below, sequenced in a study of T cells in localized non-small cell lung cancer. The method was immunoSEQ multiplex PCR; TCRdb's version includes in-frame clones alone and lacks a portion of them. There are under 12,000 clones in the sample; roughly 90% occur only once, and roughly 13% lies in the top ten. Sequenced material: peripheral blood, taken before any cancer treatment. The receptors were sampled from an older male donor with stage III lung adenocarcinoma.

The chain joins TRBV21-1 to TRBJ1-1. TRBV21-1 is marked as a pseudogene. The CDR3 consists of 16 residues. CDR3 bases: TGTGCCAGCAGGAGAGACTTAGCTACACATCGCACTGAAGCTTTCTTT. Protein sequence: CASRRDLATHRTEAFF.

The gene calls are TRBV27 and TRBJ2-5, with D perhaps matching TRBD2 (7 bases). The V gene lost 3 bases and the J gene lost 6 bases, with 8 bases spanning the gap. Germline V CDR1 and CDR2: MNHEY, SMNVEV (reference sequence). The CDR3 contains 12 residues. CDR3: CASSFGGQTQYF. The CDR3 region has the DNA TGTGCCAGCAGTTTCGGGGGGCAGACCCAGTACTTC.

The chain recombines TRBV7-2 with TRBJ1-5, with D possibly TRBD1 on 6 matching bases. The CDR3 covers 14 residues. V gave up 7 bases and J gave up 6 bases, with 16 bases separating them. Germline V gene lookup returns CDR1 SGHTA and CDR2 FQGNSA. CDR3 protein: CASTPQGRRQPQHF. CDR3 in DNA: TGTGCCAGCACCCCCCAGGGGAGGCGTCAGCCCCAGCATTTT.

The chain links TRBV19 to TRBJ1-1, with D unresolved. The CDR3 loop spans 14 amino acids. In germline, CDR1 is LNHDA, CDR2 SQIVND (reference sequence). V was cut by 3 bases and J by 0 bases, with 8 bases left in between. CDR3 amino acids: CASSMRLLNTEAFF. The CDR3 nucleotides read TGTGCCAGTAGTATGAGGTTATTGAACACTGAAGCTTTCTTT.

The chain links TRBV5-4 to TRBJ2-1, with TRBD2 as a possible D gene (5 bases). CDR1 and CDR2 from the germline V gene are SGHNT and YYREEE (reference sequence). CDR3 length equals 15 residues. V was trimmed by 2 bases and J by 0 bases, leaving 9 bases between them. CDR3 loop: CASSLGLSSYNEQFF. In nucleotides, the CDR3 is TGTGCCAGCAGCTTAGGACTGTCCTCCTACAATGAGCAGTTCTTC.

J is TRBJ2-5 and V is TRBV14; D possibly corresponds to TRBD1 (5 bases). V lost 8 bases and J lost 0, with 10 bases in between. Germline values: CDR1 SGHDN, CDR2 FVKESK. CDR3 length: 13 residues. Here the CDR3 DNA reads TGTGCCAGCCGGCAGGGTTACCAAGAGACCCAGTACTTC. Its protein is CASRQGYQETQYF.

The V and J genes are TRBV18 and TRBJ2-2, with no clear D. Per germline, CDR1 KGHSH and CDR2 LQKENI. Deletions cut 8 bases from V and 8 bases from J, with 18 bases between. This CDR3 region has 14 residues. Written as DNA, the CDR3 is TGTGCCAGCACTTCCACCATTACAACGGGGGAGCTGTTTTTT. Its protein is CASTSTITTGELFF.

The J gene is TRBJ2-2, the V gene TRBV25-1; possibly TRBD1 or TRBD2 for D (6 bases each). Germline loops: CDR1 MGHDK, CDR2 SYGVNS. The CDR3 covers 18 residues. The V and J ends lost 1 base and 3 bases respectively, with 18 bases between them. CDR3 DNA: TGTGCCAGCAGTGAATTCCCGGGGGCAATGGTGGACACCGGGGAGCTGTTTTTT. Translating gives CASSEFPGAMVDTGELFF.

The chain recombines TRBV30 with TRBJ1-2; the D is unclear. The V gene lost 4 bases and the J gene lost 4 bases, with 10 bases spanning the gap. This CDR3 contains 12 residues. Germline V lookup: CDR1 GTSNPN, CDR2 SVGIG (reference sequence). In DNA, the CDR3 is TGTGCCTGGAATGCCGTACCCTATGGCTACACCTTC. Translated: CAWNAVPYGYTF. The entire variable domain, with the rest obtained from reference TRBV30 and TRBJ1-2, is as follows: SQTIHQWPATLVQPVGSPLSLECTVEGTSNPNLYWYRQAAGRGLQLLFYSVGIGQISSEVPQNLSASRPQDRQFILSSKKLLLSDSGFYLCAWNAVPYGYTFGSGTRLTVV.

This rearrangement joins TRBV30 to TRBJ2-7; 10 nucleotides align to TRBD2. Germline V gives CDR1 GTSNPN, CDR2 SVGIG (reference sequence). The CDR3 loop spans 13 amino acids. V lost 1 base, J lost 6 bases, and 3 bases stayed unmatched. DNA for the CDR3: TGTGCCTGGAGTGGAGGGACTAGCGCCGAGCAGTACTTC. Translating it yields CAWSGGTSAEQYF.

This chain uses TRBV11-3 with TRBJ2-6; D is possibly TRBD1 or TRBD2 (6 bases each). The CDR3 is 15 residues long. Trimming shortened V by 4 bases and J by 2 bases, and 9 bases separated the two germline ends. CDR1 is SGHNT and CDR2 is YENEEA in the germline V gene. The DNA for the CDR3 is TGTGCCAGCAGCTCCCGGGGGCCTGGGGCCAACGTCCTGACTTTC. This encodes CASSSRGPGANVLTF. Based on the CDR3 plus reference TRBV11-3 and TRBJ2-6, the full variable domain is EAGVVQSPRYKIIEKKQPVAFWCNPISGHNTLYWYLQNLGQGPELLIRYENEEAVDDSQLPKDRFSAERLKGVDSTLKIQPAELGDSAVYLCASSSRGPGANVLTFGAGSRLTVL.

The CDR3 loop reads CASSPPQGGIKHF. In nucleotides, the CDR3 is TGTGCCAGCAGTCCCCCCCAAGGGGGGATAAAGCATTTT. The chain joins TRBV28 to TRBJ1-5; possible D gene TRBD1, 6 bases. Germline assignment: CDR1 MDHEN and CDR2 SYDVKM. V lost 5 bases to trimming and J lost 14 bases, with 19 bases between them. CDR3 length: 13 amino acids.

This sequence joins TRBV19 and TRBJ1-5, with TRBD1 matching over 9 bases. V lost 5 bases to trimming and J lost 0 bases; unmatched junction nucleotides: 5. CDR1 and CDR2 (germline): LNHDA, SQIVND (reference sequence). The CDR3 has 16 residues. The CDR3 DNA is TGTGCCAGTAGTTGGGACAGGGCTTATAGCAATCAGCCCCAGCATTTT. Translating gives CASSWDRAYSNQPQHF.

The V call is TRBV7-8, the J call TRBJ2-5; the D gene is possibly TRBD2 (5 bases). With 4 bases removed from V and 5 bases from J, the gap between germline ends came to 17 bases. This CDR3 spans 15 amino acids. Germline V gene lookup returns CDR1 SGHVS and CDR2 FQNEAQ. CDR3 protein: CASSSDQRAGETQYF. CDR3 nucleotide sequence: TGTGCCAGCAGCTCAGATCAGAGGGCGGGCGAGACCCAGTACTTC.

By proportion, this clone is large (0.1 to 1%). DNA for the CDR3: TGTGCCAGCTCACCAGAGGGGAGCTGGGAGACCCAGTACTTC. This translates into CASSPEGSWETQYF. This chain connects TRBV18 to TRBJ2-5, with D perhaps TRBD1 or TRBD2 (5 bases each). The germline V gene has CDR1 KGHSH and CDR2 LQKENI. Trimming cost V 2 bases and J 5 bases, with 12 bases left between them. This CDR3 has 14 residues.

The rearrangement links TRBV10-3 to TRBJ2-2; 8 bases align to TRBD2. CDR1 ENHRY and CDR2 SYGVKD come from the germline V gene. V trimming: 5 bases; J trimming: 3 bases; junction bases outside the gene matches: 5. The CDR3 extends over 15 amino acids. The CDR3 DNA reads TGTGCCATCAGTAATAGCGGGACGGACACCGGGGAGCTGTTTTTT. Encoded protein: CAISNSGTDTGELFF.

The CDR3 is CASSMRVGASRETQYF. Written as DNA, the CDR3 is TGTGCCAGTAGTATGAGGGTTGGGGCAAGTAGAGAGACCCAGTACTTC. This chain connects TRBV19 to TRBJ2-5; D assignment may be TRBD1 or TRBD2 (5 bases each). CDR3 length equals 16 residues. CDR1 and CDR2 (germline): LNHDA, SQIVND (reference sequence). Trimming pared 3 bases from V and 4 bases from J, leaving 18 bases between.

The chain is built from TRBV18 and TRBJ2-1; 9 nucleotides align to TRBD1. The CDR3 is made up of 16 amino acids. CDR1 and CDR2 from the germline V gene are KGHSH and LQKENI. V shed 2 bases and J 1 base; nucleotides not matched to a gene: 3. The CDR3 here is CASSPGTGISYNEQFF. CDR3 sequence (DNA): TGTGCCAGCTCACCAGGGACAGGGATATCCTACAATGAGCAGTTCTTC.

The rearrangement joins TRBV6-1 to TRBJ2-7, with 9 bases lining up with TRBD2. Trimming cost V 5 bases and J 1 base; bases outside gene matches: 6. Germline V gene sequence: CDR1 MNHNS, CDR2 SASEGT. This CDR3 has 15 amino acids. This chain's CDR3 is CASSTPSGASYEQYF. CDR3 nucleotide sequence: TGTGCCAGCAGTACCCCTAGCGGGGCTTCCTACGAGCAGTACTTC.